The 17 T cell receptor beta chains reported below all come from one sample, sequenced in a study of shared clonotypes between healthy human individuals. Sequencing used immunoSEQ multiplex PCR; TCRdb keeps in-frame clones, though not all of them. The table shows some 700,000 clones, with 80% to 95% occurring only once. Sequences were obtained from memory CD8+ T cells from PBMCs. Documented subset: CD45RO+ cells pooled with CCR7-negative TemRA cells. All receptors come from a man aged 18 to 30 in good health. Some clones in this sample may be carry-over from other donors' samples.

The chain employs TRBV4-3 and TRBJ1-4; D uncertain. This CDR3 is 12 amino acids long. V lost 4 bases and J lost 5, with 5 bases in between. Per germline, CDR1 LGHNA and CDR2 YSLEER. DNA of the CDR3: TGCGCCAGCAGCCGGTTCAATGAAAAACTGTTTTTT. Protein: CASSRFNEKLFF.

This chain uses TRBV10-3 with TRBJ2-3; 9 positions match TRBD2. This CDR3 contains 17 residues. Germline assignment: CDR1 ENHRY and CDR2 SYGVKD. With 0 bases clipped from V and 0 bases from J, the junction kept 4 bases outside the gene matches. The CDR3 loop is CAISESGTSYSTDTQYF. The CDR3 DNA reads TGTGCCATCAGTGAGTCGGGGACTAGCTATAGCACAGATACGCAGTATTTT.

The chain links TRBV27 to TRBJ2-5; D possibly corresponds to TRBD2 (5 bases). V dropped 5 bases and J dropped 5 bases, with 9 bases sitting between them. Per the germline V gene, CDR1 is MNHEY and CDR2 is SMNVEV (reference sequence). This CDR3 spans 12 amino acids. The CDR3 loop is CASSPGRETQYF. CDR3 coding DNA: TGTGCCAGCAGTCCGGGAAGGGAGACCCAGTACTTC.

This CDR3 is CASSPLRGYGYTF. DNA of the CDR3: TGTGCCAGCAGCCCCCTTAGGGGGTATGGCTACACCTTC. The chain is built from TRBV7-6 and TRBJ1-2; a weak D match, TRBD1 (6 bases). V was cut by 5 bases and J by 5 bases, with 12 bases left in between. This CDR3 is built from 13 residues. Germline CDR1 reads SGHVS; CDR2 reads FNYEAQ.

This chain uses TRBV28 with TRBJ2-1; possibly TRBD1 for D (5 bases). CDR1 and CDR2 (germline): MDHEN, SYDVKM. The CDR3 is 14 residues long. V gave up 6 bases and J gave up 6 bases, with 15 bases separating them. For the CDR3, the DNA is TGTGCCAGCAGCCCACTCGACAGACTCAATGAGCAGTTCTTC. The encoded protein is CASSPLDRLNEQFF.

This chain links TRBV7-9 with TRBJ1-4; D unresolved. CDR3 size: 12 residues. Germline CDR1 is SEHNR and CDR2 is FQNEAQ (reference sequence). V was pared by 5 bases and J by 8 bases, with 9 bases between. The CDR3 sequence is CASSPLGEKLFF. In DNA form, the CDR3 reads TGTGCCAGCAGCCCCTTAGGGGAAAAACTGTTTTTT.

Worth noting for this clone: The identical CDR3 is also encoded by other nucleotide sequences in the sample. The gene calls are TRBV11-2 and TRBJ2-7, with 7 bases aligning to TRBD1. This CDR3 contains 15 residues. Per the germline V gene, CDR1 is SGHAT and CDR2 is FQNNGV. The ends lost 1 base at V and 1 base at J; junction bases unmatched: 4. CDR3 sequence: CASSLGSGGSYEQYF. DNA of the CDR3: TGTGCCAGCAGCTTAGGTTCAGGGGGTTCCTACGAGCAGTACTTC.

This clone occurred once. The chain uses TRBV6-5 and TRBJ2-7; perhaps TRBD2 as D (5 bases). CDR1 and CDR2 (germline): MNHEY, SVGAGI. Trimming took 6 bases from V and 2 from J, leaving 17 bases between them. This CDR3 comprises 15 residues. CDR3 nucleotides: TGTGCCAGCAGGACCCGGACTTTTCCCACCTACGAGCAGTACTTC. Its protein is CASRTRTFPTYEQYF.

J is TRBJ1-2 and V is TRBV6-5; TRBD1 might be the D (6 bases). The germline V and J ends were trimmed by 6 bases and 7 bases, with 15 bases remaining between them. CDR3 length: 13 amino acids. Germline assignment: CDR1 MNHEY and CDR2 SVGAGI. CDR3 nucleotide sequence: TGTGCCAGCAGAAACTACAGGGCGGGTGGCTACACCTTC. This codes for CASRNYRAGGYTF.

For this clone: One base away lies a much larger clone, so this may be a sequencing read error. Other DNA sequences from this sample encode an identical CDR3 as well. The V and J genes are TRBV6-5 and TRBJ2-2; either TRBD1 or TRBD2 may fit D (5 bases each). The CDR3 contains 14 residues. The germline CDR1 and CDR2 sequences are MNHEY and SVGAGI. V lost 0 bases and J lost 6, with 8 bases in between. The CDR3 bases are TGTGCCAGCAGTTACTCGACGGGACCCGGGGAGCTGTTTTTT. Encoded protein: CASSYSTGPGELFF.

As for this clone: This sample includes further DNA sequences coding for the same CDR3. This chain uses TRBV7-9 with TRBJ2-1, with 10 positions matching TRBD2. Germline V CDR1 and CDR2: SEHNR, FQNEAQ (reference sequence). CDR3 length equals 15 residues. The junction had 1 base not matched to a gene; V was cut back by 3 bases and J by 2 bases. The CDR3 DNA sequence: TGTGCCAGCAGCTTCACTAGCGGGACCTACAATGAGCAGTTCTTC. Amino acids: CASSFTSGTYNEQFF.

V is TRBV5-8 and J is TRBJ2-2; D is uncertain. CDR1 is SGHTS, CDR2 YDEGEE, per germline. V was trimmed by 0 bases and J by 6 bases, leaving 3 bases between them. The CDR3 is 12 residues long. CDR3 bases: TGTGCCAGCAGCTTGGCCCCCGGGGAGCTGTTTTTT. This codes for CASSLAPGELFF.

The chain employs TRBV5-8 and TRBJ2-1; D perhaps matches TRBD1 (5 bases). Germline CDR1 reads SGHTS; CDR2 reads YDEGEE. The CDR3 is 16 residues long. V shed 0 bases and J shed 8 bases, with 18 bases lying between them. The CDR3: CASSLEWQKGAYEQFF. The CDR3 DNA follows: TGTGCCAGCAGCTTGGAGTGGCAGAAAGGGGCCTATGAGCAGTTCTTC.

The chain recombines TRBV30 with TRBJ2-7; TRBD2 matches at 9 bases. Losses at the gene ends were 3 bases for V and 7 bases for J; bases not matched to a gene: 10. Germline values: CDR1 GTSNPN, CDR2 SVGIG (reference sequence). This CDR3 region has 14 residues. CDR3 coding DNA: TGTGCCTGGAGGGGGGCTAGCGGGGCTGGGGAGCAGTACTTC. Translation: CAWRGASGAGEQYF.

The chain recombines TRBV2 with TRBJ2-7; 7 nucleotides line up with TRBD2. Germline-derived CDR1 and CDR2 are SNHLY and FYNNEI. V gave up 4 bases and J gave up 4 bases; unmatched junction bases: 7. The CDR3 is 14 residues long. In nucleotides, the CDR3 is TGTGCCAGCAGTGGCGGCGGGAGAGGGTACGAGCAGTACTTC. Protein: CASSGGGRGYEQYF.

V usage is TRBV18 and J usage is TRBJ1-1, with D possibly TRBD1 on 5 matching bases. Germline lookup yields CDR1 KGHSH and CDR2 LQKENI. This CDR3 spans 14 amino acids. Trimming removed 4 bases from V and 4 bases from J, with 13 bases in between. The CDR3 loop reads CASSRIRRGTEAFF. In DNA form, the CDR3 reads TGTGCCAGCTCACGGATCAGGAGGGGCACTGAAGCTTTCTTT.

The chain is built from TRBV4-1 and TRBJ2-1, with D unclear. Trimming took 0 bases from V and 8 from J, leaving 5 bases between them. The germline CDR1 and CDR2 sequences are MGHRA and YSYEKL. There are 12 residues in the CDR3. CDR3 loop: CASSQDQDEQFF. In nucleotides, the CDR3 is TGCGCCAGCAGCCAAGATCAGGATGAGCAGTTCTTC.